The source of this T cell receptor (beta chain) is a study of blood T cells in healthy people across ages. General study results and limits: Among long-lived donors, naive CD4+ cells were more numerous and diversity higher than in aged donors. The study found TCR beta diversity correlated strongly with naive T cell percentage.

Primed by a sample-barcoded 5' primer and a J-beta primer mix, a second PCR proceeded for about 7 to 12 cycles. The yield of each sample was at least 3 million CDR3-containing paired-end reads. TCRdb processed the 5' RACE reads anew with MiXCR; each CDR3 protein has one entry. This sample yields 1.5 million to 2 million distinct CDR3 sequences, of which 28% are seen a single time; 6.5% to 8.5% belongs to the top ten. Donor samples were obtained from healthy Caucasian individuals from Russia, aged 6 to 90. V was clipped by 0 bases and J by 4 bases; unmatched bases: 5. The CDR3 has 17 amino acids. Germline CDR1 reads MNHNY; CDR2 reads SVGAGI (reference sequence). This clonotype was counted once. Its antigen is undetermined.

The sequenced sample consisted of blood. The TCR comes from a young woman in good health. This sequence joins TRBV6-6 and TRBJ2-3, with 12 nucleotides matching TRBD2. CDR3 coding DNA: TGTGCCAGCAGTTACTCGACTAGCGGGGGCCCACCAGATACGCAGTATTTT. As protein: CASSYSTSGGPPDTQYF.